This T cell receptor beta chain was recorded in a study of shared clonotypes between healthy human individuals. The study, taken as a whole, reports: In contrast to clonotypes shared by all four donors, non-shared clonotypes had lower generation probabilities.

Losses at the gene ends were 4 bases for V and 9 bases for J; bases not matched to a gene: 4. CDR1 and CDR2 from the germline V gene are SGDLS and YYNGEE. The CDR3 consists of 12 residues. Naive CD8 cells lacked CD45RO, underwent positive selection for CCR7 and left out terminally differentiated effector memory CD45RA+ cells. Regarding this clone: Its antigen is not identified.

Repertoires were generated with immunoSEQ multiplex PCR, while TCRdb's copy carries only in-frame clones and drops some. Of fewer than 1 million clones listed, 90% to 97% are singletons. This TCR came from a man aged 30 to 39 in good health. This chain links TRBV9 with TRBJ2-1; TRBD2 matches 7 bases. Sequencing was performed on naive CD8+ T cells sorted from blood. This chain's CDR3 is CASSPWEGEQFF. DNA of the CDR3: TGTGCCAGCAGCCCATGGGAGGGTGAGCAGTTCTTC.